The subject of this entry is one TCR beta chain. The sample belongs to a study of blood T cell repertoires in COVID-19. About the research overall: The analysed material was cDNA or gDNA that came from T cells, B-cell-depleted T cells, or PBMCs.

Germline CDR1 LGHDT, CDR2 YNNKEL (reference sequence). There are 13 residues in the CDR3. Trimming took off 5 bases at V and 4 bases at J, with 11 bases between the two ends. The protocol was immunoSEQ multiplex PCR, while the TCRdb copy is restricted to in-frame clones and leaves out a portion. The sample carries about 81,000 clones, roughly 89% recorded once. This clonotype originated in a woman older than 75 with active COVID-19. The specimen sequenced was peripheral blood. The chain joins TRBV3-1 (or the pseudogene TRBV3-2) to TRBJ1-2; D is possibly TRBD1 (5 bases). The CDR3, as DNA: TGTGCCAGCAGCGGGGGGGACGGCTATGGCTACACCTTC. This sequence encodes CASSGGDGYGYTF.